Here is one T cell receptor beta chain with its context. This entry is derived from a study of blood T cell repertoires in COVID-19. The ends were cut back, 6 bases at V and 6 bases at J, with 21 bases in the middle. The length of the CDR3 is 16 residues. The germline V gene has CDR1 ENHRY and CDR2 SYGVKD. The protocol was immunoSEQ multiplex PCR, while the TCRdb copy is restricted to in-frame clones and leaves out a portion. There are 57,000 or so clones in the sample; about 90% occur only once, and about a fifth lies in the top ten. This TCR derives from a woman between 50 and 59 years old with active or convalescent COVID-19. The sequenced sample was peripheral blood. This chain uses TRBV10-3 with TRBJ2-1; tentatively, D is TRBD1 (6 bases). CDR3 sequence reads: CAISGRDRIGSNEQFF. The DNA of the CDR3 is TGTGCCATCAGCGGTCGTGACAGGATTGGATCCAATGAGCAGTTCTTC.